The entry that follows covers one TCR beta chain sequence. Its antigen is not identified. From the reads, TCRdb called clonotypes with MiXCR, one entry per CDR3 protein. The table shows 900,000 to 950,000 distinct CDR3 sequences, with around 32% occurring only once. These data are taken from a study of T cell repertoires in cytomegalovirus infection. Whole-study context: A matching HLA type, together with CMV infection, was signaled by public TCR beta signatures.

The length of the CDR3 is 16 residues. The V segment lost 7 bases and the J segment 0 bases; nucleotides outside the gene matches: 9. The receptor was derived from a human donor in good health (CMV status not recorded). Some clones in this sample may be carry-over from other donors' samples. This specimen was cultured CD8+ T cells from PBMCs, taken from culture after CMV antigen stimulation. This chain links TRBV12-3 or TRBV12-4 with TRBJ2-1; 7 nucleotides agree with TRBD2. CDR3 nucleotide sequence: TGTGCCAGCACCTTCGTAAGCGGGGCCTCCTACAATGAGCAGTTCTTC. Protein: CASTFVSGASYNEQFF.